By share, the clone carrying this T cell receptor (beta chain) counts as large. Antigen specificity is unknown. This sample is drawn from a study of glioma-infiltrating T cells. The iRepertoire nested amplicon-rescue multiplex PCR amplified TCR alpha and beta CDR3s from RNA. For one-step reverse transcription and amplification, roughly 95-400 ng of tissue mRNA or PBMC total RNA was used. TCRdb analysed the multiplex PCR reads with MiXCR anew, one entry per CDR3 protein. The table shows fewer than 7,500 distinct CDR3 sequences, with less than 50% occurring only once. Broader study findings: Only very few CDR3 sequences appeared in both tissue and blood. Above-expected tissue-blood divergence occurred in all gliomas, most in low-grade ones.

CDR3 length: 14 amino acids. Trimming cost V 6 bases and J 0 bases, with 11 bases left between them. Germline assignment: CDR1 MNHNS and CDR2 SASEGT. This TCR derives from a human donor with low-grade glioma or glioblastoma, undergoing nonglioma brain surgery, or in good health (not recorded which). The material sequenced was glioma tissue, nonneoplastic brain tissue, or PBMCs (not recorded which). The V and J genes are TRBV6-1 and TRBJ1-1; D gene uncertain. This CDR3 is CASRNDYVNTEAFF. CDR3 in DNA: TGTGCCAGCAGAAATGATTACGTGAACACTGAAGCTTTCTTT.